This T cell receptor (beta chain) appears in the sequencing data of a study of cytomegalovirus exposure and HLA in healthy donors. The overall study: Unique TCRs numbering roughly 85 million, obtained from HLA-typed donors, made up an early data release.

Primers included in the PCR were 60 Vbeta and 13 Jbeta primers. Sequencing used immunoSEQ multiplex PCR; TCRdb keeps in-frame clones, though not all of them. The profile shows approximately 27,000 clones, about 66% of them singletons. General study findings and limits: Later, an analysis found that common viral pathogens appeared to be linked with several of the most significant clusters. A later analysis showed that HLA-associated TCR beta chains had undergone more clonal expansion than equally common others.

The CDR3 is 16 amino acids. J was trimmed by 0 bases and V by 2 bases; bases with no gene match: 3. CDR1 SGHRS and CDR2 YFSETQ come from the germline V gene. Comments on this clone: The antigen is not known.

The material sequenced was PBMCs. The TCR was taken from a male donor in good health and CMV-seropositive. The V gene is TRBV5-1, the J gene TRBJ2-3; 10 bases are shared with TRBD2. The CDR3 nucleotides read TGCGCCAGCAGCTTCCTAGCGGGGGATAGCACAGATACGCAGTATTTT. This translates into CASSFLAGDSTDTQYF.